The present TCR beta chain was sequenced within a study of shared clonotypes between healthy human individuals. Study outcomes and limitations: Large sequencing depth failed to make sorted-subset sequencing complete, rarefaction showed.

About this clone itself: Antigen: not known.

The CDR3 loop spans 15 amino acids. Germline V gene lookup returns CDR1 SGHTA and CDR2 FQGNSA. V shed 2 bases and J shed 5 bases, with 12 bases lying between them. Adult Caucasians living in Nashville, Tennessee made up all of the donors. In the authors' workflow: Quality scores were absent from the junction-only immunoSEQ sequences, so filtering differed. This table comes from immunoSEQ multiplex PCR, and its TCRdb copy is limited to in-frame clones, with some not included. The V and J calls and the clone size are those of that table, but D and trimming were determined from the DNA. The table has about 2.3 million clones, 93% seen once.

The material sequenced was naive CD4+ T cells from PBMCs. Specified subset: CD45RA+ positively selected. The rearrangement uses TRBV7-2 and TRBJ2-2, with D possibly being TRBD1 (7 bases). The sequence was collected from a man aged 18 to 29 in good health. Some clones in this sample may be carry-over from other donors' samples. CDR3 protein: CASSLLPGGTGELFF. DNA of the CDR3: TGTGCCAGCAGCTTATTGCCAGGGGGGACCGGGGAGCTGTTTTTT.